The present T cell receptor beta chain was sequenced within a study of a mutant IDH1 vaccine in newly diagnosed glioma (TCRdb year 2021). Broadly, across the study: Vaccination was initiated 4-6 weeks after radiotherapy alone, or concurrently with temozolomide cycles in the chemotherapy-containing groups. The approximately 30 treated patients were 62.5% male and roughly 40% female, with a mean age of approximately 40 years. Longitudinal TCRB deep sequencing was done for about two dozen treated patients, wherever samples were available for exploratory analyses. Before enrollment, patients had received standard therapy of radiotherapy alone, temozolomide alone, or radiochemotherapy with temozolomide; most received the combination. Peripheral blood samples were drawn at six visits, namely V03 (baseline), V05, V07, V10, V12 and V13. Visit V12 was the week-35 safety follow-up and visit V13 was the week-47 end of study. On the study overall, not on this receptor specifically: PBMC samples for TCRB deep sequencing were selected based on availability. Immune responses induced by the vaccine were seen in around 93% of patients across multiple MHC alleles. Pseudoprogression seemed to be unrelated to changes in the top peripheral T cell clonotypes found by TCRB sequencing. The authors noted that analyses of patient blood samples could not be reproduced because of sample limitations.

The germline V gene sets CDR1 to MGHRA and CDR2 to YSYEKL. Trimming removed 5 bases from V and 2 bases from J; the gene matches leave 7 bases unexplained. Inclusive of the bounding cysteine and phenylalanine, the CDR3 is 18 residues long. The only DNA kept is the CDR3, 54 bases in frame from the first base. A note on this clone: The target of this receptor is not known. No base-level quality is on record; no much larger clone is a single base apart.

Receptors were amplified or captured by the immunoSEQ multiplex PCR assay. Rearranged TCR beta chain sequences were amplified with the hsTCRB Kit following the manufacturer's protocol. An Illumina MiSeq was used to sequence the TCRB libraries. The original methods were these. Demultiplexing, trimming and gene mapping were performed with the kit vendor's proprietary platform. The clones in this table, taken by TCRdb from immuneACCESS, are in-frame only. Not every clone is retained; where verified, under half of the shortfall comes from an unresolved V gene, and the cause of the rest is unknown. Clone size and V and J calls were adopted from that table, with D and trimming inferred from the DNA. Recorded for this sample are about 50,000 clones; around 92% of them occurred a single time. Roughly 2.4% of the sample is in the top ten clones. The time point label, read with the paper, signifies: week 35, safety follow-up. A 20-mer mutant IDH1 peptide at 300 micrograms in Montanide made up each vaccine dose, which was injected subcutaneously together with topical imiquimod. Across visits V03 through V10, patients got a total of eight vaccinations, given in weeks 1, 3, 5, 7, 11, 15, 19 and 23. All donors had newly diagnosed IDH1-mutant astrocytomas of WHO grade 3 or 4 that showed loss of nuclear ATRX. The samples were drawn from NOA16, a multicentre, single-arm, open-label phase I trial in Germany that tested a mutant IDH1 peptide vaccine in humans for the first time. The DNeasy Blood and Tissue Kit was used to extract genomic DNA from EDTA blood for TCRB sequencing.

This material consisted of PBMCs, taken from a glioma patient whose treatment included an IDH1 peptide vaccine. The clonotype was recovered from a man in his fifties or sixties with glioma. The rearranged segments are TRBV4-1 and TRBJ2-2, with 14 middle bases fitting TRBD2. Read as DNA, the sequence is TGCGCCAGCAGCTTACGGACTAGCGGGGGGTTTAACACCGGGGAGCTGTTTTTT. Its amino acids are CASSLRTSGGFNTGELFF.